This record concerns one T cell receptor (beta chain) sequence. Its cognate antigen is unknown. This CDR3 is 15 amino acids long. CDR1 is LNHDA and CDR2 is SQIVND in the germline V gene (reference sequence). V lost 7 bases, J lost 0 bases, and 8 bases stayed unmatched. The entry originates in a study of OX40 agonist ivuxolimab in advanced cancers. As for the study in general: While on treatment, patients had intravenous ivuxolimab at 0.01 to 10 mg/kg every 2 weeks. Averaging roughly 60 years in age, with a range of about 23 to 79, the cohort was about 86% male. Dose-escalation cases comprised hepatocellular carcinoma, melanoma, renal cell or head and neck cancer.

Data came from immunoSEQ multiplex PCR; TCRdb stores just in-frame clones and leaves some out. The repertoire holds 35,000 or so clones, with about 80% as singletons. General study points: On average, CD8+ T cells had more expanded clones than CD4+.

The chain is built from TRBV19 and TRBJ1-1, with 7 bases identical to TRBD1. The sample in question was CD4+ or CD8+ T cells sorted from blood, obtained in a trial of the OX40 agonist ivuxolimab. This receptor was taken from an adult with an advanced solid tumor such as melanoma, head and neck, liver or kidney cancer. The DNA for the CDR3 is TGTGCCAGTAAATGGGACAGCCTCATGAACACTGAAGCTTTCTTT. It codes for CASKWDSLMNTEAFF.